The entry below gives a single TCR beta chain sequence along with its context. Amplification yielded TCR beta CDR3 regions, with RNA transcripts as the source. HTBI primers were employed in a first-round RT-PCR of the TCR CDR3. TCRdb fed the multiplex PCR reads into MiXCR, producing one record per CDR3 protein. This sample yields under 600,000 distinct CDR3 sequences, of which approximately 16% are seen a single time; roughly 3.4% belongs to the top ten. The data originate from a study of T cells in Graves' hyperthyroidism and ophthalmopathy. Deletions cut 4 bases from V and 0 bases from J, with 18 bases between. The CDR3 is 17 residues long. Germline-derived CDR1 and CDR2 are SNHLY and FYNNEI.

The receptor comes from a woman aged 40 to 50 with Graves' ophthalmopathy. This sequence joins TRBV2 and TRBJ1-1; the D gene is possibly TRBD1 (6 bases). The sequenced sample was blood. The CDR3 reads CASSGLLGAGMNTEAFF. The CDR3, as DNA: TGTGCCAGCAGTGGTCTCTTGGGGGCCGGGATGAACACTGAAGCTTTCTTT. The full variable domain, completed using reference TRBV2 and TRBJ1-1, is EPEVTQTPSHQVTQMGQEVILRCVPISNHLYFYWYRQILGQKVEFLVSFYNNEISEKSEIFDDQFSVERPDGSNFTLKIRSTKLEDSAMYFCASSGLLGAGMNTEAFFGQGTRLTVV.